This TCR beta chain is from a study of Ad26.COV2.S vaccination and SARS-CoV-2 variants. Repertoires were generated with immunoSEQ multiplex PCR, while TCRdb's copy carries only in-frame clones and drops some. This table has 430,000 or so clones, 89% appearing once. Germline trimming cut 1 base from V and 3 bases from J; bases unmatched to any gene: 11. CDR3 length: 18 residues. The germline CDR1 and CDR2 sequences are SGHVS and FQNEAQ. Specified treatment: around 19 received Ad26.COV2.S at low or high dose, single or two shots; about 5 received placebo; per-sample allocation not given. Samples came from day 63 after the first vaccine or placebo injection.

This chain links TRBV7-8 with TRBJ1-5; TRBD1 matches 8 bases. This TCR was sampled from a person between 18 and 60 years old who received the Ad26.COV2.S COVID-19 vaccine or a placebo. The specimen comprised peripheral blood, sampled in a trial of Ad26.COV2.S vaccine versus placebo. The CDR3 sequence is CASSLVGSGTGLNQPQHF. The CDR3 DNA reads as TGTGCCAGCAGCTTAGTAGGGTCCGGGACAGGTCTCAATCAGCCCCAGCATTTT.